This TCR beta chain is drawn from a study of T cell repertoires in cytomegalovirus infection (dated by TCRdb to the late 2010s). Regarding the complete study: Recently identified HLA-C-restricted CMV epitopes, whose presentation resists viral immunomodulation, were targeted by peptide stimulations together with well-studied HLA-B-restricted epitopes. Because public TCR beta signatures pointed to carriage of CMV infection together with the matching HLA type, the HLA type of each donor mattered for the analysis.

General conclusions and limits of the study: The ex vivo response was dominated by HLA-C-restricted CMV-specific TCR beta clonotypes, which also provided the single most frequent clonotype in two of eight donors. Cumulative frequency of public TCR beta family members discriminated carriers of CMV infection plus the relevant HLA type in this cohort and an independent approximately 350-donor cohort.

Interpreted using the paper, the treatment or condition label stands for: in vitro stimulation with specific CMV peptide epitopes to enrich CMV-specific T cells. The run used an Illumina HiSeq 1500. TCRdb redid the processing of the public reads, applying fastp at Q25 and MiXCR, and retained in-frame beta chains. Each entry merges the rows of one CDR3 protein and shows their most common DNA and genes. The sample data list 650,000 to 900,000 distinct CDR3 sequences, and around a third of these were observed just once. The ten largest clones add up to around 12% of the sample. To note about this clonotype: The antigen this receptor binds is unknown. One base away there is no much larger clone; base qualities are not given.

The TCR was taken from a human donor in good health (CMV status not recorded). Some clones in this sample may be carry-over from other donors' samples. Sequences were derived from cultured CD8+ T cells from PBMCs, sampled from culture after CMV antigen stimulation.

Read as DNA, the sequence is TGTGCCATCAGTAACCGACAGGACCCCCGGGGGGCCAAAAACATTCAGTACTTC. Translated, this gives CAISNRQDPRGAKNIQYF. The chain links TRBV10-3 with TRBJ2-4; the D gene could be TRBD1 or TRBD2, each one agreeing over 6 bases. The trim is 5 bases for V and 1 base for J, with a gap of 21 bases between the germline ends. CDR1 ENHRY and CDR2 SYGVKD are derived from the germline V gene. The CDR3 goes from the cysteine to the phenylalanine over 18 residues. Only the CDR3 part of the read is kept: 54 bases, read in frame from the first base.